The clone carrying this T cell receptor beta chain was counted many times. Its antigen is unidentified. These data belong to a study of T-cell reconstitution after alpha-beta-depleted transplantation in children. Study-wide results and limits: Reportedly, only several hundred clones from non-depleted graft cells drove alpha-beta T-cell counts at about two months. Some patients showed high day-60 TCRbeta diversity, which derived from surviving recipient T cells and thymic progenitors. Newly produced T cells mostly provided counts and TCRbeta diversity after one year, as hyperexpanded clones declined.

Unique molecular identifiers were used to barcode this TCRbeta library. TCRdb reanalysed the PCR reads using MiXCR and keeps one entry per CDR3 protein. The repertoire holds 780,000 or so distinct CDR3 sequences, with less than 20% as singletons. Trimming stripped 5 bases from V and 8 bases from J, with 12 bases between. The length of the CDR3 is 13 residues. From germline, CDR1 is MNHNS and CDR2 SASEGT. The TCR comes from a male patient between 5 and 17 years old who had a stem cell transplant for acute lymphoblastic leukemia, so the T cells may come from the graft donor. V and J are TRBV6-1 and TRBJ1-4; D uncertain. The sample consisted of PBMCs, mostly from graft donor cells, taken 360 days after TCRalphabeta/CD19-depleted stem cell transplant. The CDR3: CASSPRQSEKLFF. The DNA of the CDR3 is TGTGCCAGCAGTCCCCGACAAAGCGAAAAACTGTTTTTT.